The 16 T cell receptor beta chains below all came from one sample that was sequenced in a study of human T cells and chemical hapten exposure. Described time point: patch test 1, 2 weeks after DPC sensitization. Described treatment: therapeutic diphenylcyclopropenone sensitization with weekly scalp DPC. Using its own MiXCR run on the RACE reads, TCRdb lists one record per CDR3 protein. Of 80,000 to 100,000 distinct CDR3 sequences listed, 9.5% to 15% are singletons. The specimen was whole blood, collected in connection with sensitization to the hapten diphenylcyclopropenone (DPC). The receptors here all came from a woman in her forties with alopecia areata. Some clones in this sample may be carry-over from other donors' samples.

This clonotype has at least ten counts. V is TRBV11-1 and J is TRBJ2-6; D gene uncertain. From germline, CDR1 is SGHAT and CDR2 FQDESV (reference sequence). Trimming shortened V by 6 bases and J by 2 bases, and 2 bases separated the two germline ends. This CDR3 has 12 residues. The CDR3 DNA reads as TGTGCCAGCAGTCCTGGGGCCAACGTCCTGACTTTC. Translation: CASSPGANVLTF. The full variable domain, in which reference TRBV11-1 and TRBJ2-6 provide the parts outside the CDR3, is EAEVAQSPRYKITEKSQAVAFWCDPISGHATLYWYRQILGQGPELLVQFQDESVVDDSQLPKDRFSAERLKGVDSTLKIQPAELGDSAMYLCASSPGANVLTFGAGSRLTVL.

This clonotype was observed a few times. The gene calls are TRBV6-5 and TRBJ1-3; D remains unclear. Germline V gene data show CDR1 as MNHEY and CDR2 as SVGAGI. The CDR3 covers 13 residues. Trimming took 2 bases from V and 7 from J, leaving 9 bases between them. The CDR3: CASSYGYRNTIYF. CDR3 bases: TGTGCCAGCAGTTACGGGTACCGGAACACCATATATTTT.

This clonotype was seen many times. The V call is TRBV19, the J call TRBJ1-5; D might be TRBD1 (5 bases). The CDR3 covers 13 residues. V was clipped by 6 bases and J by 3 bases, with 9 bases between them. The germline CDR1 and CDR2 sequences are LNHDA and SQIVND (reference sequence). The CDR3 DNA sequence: TGTGCCAGTAGCCGACAGACCAATCAGCCCCAGCATTTT. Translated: CASSRQTNQPQHF. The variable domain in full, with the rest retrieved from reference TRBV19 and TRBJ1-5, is DGGITQSPKYLFRKEGQNVTLSCEQNLNHDAMYWYRQDPGQGLRLIYYSQIVNDFQKGDIAEGYSVSREKKESFPLTVTSAQKNPTAFYLCASSRQTNQPQHFGDGTRLSIL.

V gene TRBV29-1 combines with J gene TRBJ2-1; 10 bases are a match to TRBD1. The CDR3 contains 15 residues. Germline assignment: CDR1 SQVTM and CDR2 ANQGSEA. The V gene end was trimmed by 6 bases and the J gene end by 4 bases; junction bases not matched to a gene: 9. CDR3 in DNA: TGCAGCGTGGGGACCCGGGACAGGGGTTACAATGAGCAGTTCTTC. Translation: CSVGTRDRGYNEQFF.

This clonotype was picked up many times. The DNA of the CDR3 is TGCGCCAGCAGCCAAGACCCGATCGGGACTAATTACAATGAGCAGTTCTTC. It translates to CASSQDPIGTNYNEQFF. The chain combines TRBV4-3 with TRBJ2-1; 7 positions match TRBD2. The CDR3 consists of 17 residues. CDR1 is LGHNA, CDR2 YSLEER, per germline. The ends lost 0 bases at V and 4 bases at J; junction bases unmatched: 9.

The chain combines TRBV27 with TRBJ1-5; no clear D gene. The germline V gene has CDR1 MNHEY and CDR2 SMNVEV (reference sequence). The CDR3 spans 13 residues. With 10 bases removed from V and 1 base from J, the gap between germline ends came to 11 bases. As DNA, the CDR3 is TGTGCCACCGCTCTCGCGAGCAATCAGCCCCAGCATTTT. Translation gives CATALASNQPQHF.

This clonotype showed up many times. The DNA for the CDR3 is TGTGCCAGCAGTACCAACAGGGACTCGGGCGAAAAACTGTTTTTT. Translated, it gives CASSTNRDSGEKLFF. The V gene is TRBV28, the J gene TRBJ1-4; the D gene is possibly TRBD1 (6 bases). The CDR3 runs 15 residues. Germline CDR1 is MDHEN and CDR2 is SYDVKM. Trimming removed 5 bases from V and 8 bases from J, with 18 bases in between.

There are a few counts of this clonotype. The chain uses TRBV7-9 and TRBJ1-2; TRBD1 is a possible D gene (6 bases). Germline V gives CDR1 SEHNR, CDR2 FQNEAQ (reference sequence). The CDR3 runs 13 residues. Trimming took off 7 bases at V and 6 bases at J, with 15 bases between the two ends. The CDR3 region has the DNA TGTGCCAGCACCCGCGGGACATATGATGGCTACACCTTC. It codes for CASTRGTYDGYTF. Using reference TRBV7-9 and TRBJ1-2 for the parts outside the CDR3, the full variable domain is DTGVSQNPRHKITKRGQNVTFRCDPISEHNRLYWYRQTLGQGPEFLTYFQNEAQLEKSRLLSDRFSAERPKGSFSTLEIQRTEQGDSAMYLCASTRGTYDGYTFGSGTRLTVV.

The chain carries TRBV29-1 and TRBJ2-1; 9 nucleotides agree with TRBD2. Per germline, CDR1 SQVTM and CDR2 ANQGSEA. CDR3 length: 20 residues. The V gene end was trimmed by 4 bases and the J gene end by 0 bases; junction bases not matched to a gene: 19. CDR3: CSVGGLPGGRAGSSYNEQFF. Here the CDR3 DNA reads TGCAGCGTTGGGGGACTTCCCGGCGGGAGGGCCGGAAGCTCCTACAATGAGCAGTTCTTC.

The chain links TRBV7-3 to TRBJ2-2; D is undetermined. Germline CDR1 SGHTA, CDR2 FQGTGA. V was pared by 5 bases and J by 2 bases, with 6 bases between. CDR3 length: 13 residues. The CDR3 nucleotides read TGTGCCAGCAGCCTATATAACACCGGGGAGCTGTTTTTT. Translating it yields CASSLYNTGELFF. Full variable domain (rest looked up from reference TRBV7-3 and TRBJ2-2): GAGVSQTPSNKVTEKGKYVELRCDPISGHTALYWYRQSLGQGPEFLIYFQGTGAADDSGLPNDRFFAVRPEGSVSTLKIQRTERGDSAVYLCASSLYNTGELFFGEGSRLTVL.

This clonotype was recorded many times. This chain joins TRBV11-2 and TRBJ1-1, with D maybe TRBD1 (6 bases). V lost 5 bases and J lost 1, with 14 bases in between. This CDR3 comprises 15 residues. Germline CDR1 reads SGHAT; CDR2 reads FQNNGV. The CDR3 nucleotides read TGTGCCAGCAGCGGGGGCGGTAGCAAGAACACTGAAGCTTTCTTT. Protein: CASSGGGSKNTEAFF.

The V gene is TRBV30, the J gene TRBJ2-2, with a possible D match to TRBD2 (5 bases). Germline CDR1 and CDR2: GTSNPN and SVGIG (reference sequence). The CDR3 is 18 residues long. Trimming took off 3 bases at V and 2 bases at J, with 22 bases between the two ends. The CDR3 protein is CAWRSGKRAPLNTGELFF. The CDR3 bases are TGTGCCTGGAGGTCGGGAAAGAGGGCCCCGTTAAACACCGGGGAGCTGTTTTTT. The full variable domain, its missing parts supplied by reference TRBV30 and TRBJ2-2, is SQTIHQWPATLVQPVGSPLSLECTVEGTSNPNLYWYRQAAGRGLQLLFYSVGIGQISSEVPQNLSASRPQDRQFILSSKKLLLSDSGFYLCAWRSGKRAPLNTGELFFGEGSRLTVL.

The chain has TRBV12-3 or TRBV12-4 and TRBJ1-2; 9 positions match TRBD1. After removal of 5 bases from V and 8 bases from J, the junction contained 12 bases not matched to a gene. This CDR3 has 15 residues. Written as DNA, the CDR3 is TGTGCCAGCAGTCTCGGGACAGGGTTTAATCAGGGCTACACCTTC. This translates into CASSLGTGFNQGYTF.

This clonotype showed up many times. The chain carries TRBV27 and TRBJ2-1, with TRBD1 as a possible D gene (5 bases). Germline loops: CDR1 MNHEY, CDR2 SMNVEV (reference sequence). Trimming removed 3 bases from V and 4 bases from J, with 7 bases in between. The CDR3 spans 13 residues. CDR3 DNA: TGTGCCAGCAGTTTTTCAGGGTACAATGAGCAGTTCTTC. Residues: CASSFSGYNEQFF.

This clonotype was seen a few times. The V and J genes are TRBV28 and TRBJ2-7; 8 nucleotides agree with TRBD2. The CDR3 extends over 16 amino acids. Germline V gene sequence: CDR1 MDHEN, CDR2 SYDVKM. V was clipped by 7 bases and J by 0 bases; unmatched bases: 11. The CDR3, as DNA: TGTGCCAGCACCGGGAGGGGCGGGAGTATCTCCTACGAGCAGTACTTC. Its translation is CASTGRGGSISYEQYF.

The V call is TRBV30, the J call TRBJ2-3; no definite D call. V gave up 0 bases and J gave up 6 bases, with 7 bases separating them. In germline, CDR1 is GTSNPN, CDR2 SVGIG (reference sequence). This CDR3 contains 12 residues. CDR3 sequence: CAWSVGMDTQYF. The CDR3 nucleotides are TGTGCCTGGAGTGTGGGGATGGATACGCAGTATTTT.